This T cell receptor beta chain derives from a study of T cells after yellow fever vaccination. At the level of the study: Low-cell-number fractions underwent preparation using SMART-Seq v4 Ultra Low Input. General study findings and limits: There was a small share of clonotypes that showed up in both the CD4 and CD8 compartments. The study noted that FACS-sorted repertoires could contain abundant clonotypes contaminating from the bulk population.

Looked up from germline, CDR1 is SGHRS and CDR2 is YFSETQ. The CDR3 spans 13 residues. The V end lost 4 bases, the J end lost 4 bases, and 11 bases lay between the germline ends. In its sample, this clonotype was seen a few times. Its antigen is currently unknown. In TCRdb, the 5' RACE reads were re-called with MiXCR into one record per CDR3 protein. The sample has a few hundred thousand distinct CDR3 sequences, roughly 8.6% seen once. Sample: PBMCs, taken about 49 days after the first yellow fever vaccination. The rearrangement joins TRBV5-1 to TRBJ1-1; D call uncertain. This clonotype was sampled from a man younger than 35 who received the YFV17D yellow fever vaccine. CDR3 nucleotide sequence: TGCGCCAGCAGCGATGCCTTGGGCACTGAAGCTTTCTTT. Amino acids: CASSDALGTEAFF.